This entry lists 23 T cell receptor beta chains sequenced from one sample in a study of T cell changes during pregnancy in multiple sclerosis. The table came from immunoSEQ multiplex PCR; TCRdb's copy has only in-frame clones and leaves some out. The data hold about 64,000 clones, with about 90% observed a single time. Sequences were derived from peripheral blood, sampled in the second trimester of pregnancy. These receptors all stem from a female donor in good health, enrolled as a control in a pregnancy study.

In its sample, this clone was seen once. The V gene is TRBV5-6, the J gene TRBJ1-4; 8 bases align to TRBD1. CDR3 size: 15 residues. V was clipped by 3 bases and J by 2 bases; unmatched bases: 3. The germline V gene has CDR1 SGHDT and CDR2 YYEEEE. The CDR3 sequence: CASSWGTGTNEKLFF. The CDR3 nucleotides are TGTGCCAGCAGCTGGGGGACAGGCACTAATGAAAAACTGTTTTTT.

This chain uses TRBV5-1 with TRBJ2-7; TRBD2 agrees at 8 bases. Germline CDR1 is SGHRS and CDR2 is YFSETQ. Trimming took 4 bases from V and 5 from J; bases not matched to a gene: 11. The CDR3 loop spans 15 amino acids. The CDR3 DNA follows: TGCGCCAGCAGCCCGGGGACTAGGAAGATAGACGAGCAGTACTTC. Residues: CASSPGTRKIDEQYF.

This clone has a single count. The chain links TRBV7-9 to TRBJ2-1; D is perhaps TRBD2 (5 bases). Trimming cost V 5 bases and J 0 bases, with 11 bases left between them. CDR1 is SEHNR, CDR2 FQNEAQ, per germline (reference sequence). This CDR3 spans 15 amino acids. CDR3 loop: CASSRPSYSYNEQFF. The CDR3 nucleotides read TGTGCCAGCAGCCGTCCTAGCTACTCCTACAATGAGCAGTTCTTC.

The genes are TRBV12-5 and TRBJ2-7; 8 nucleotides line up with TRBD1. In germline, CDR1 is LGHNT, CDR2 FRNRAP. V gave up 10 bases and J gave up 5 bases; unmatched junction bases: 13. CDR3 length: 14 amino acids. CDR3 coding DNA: TGTGCTACCAACCCGTCCAGGGGGCAGAACGAGCAGTACTTC. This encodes CATNPSRGQNEQYF.

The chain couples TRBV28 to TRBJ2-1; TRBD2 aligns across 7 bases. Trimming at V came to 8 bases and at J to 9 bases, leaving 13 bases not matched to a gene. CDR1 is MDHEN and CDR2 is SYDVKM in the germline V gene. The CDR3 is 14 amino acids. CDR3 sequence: CASCSASGVREQFF. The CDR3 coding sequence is TGTGCCAGCTGCTCGGCTAGCGGAGTCCGTGAGCAGTTCTTC.

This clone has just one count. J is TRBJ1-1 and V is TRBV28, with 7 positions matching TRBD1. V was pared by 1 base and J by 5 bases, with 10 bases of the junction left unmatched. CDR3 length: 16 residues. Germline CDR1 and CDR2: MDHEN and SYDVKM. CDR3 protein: CASSLFSGAGGTEAFF. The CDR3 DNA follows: TGTGCCAGCAGTTTATTTTCAGGGGCAGGGGGAACTGAAGCTTTCTTT.

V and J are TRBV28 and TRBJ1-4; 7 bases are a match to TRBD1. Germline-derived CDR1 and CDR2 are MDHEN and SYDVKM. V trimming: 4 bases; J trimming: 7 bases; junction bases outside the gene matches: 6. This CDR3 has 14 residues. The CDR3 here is CASSSTGLGEKLFF. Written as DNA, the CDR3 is TGTGCCAGCAGTTCGACAGGGTTGGGTGAAAAACTGTTTTTT.

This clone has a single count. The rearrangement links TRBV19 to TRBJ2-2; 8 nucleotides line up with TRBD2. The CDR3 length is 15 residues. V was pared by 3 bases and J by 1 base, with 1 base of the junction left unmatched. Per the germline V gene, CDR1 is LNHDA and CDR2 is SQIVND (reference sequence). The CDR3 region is CASSILAGNTGELFF. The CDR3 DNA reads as TGTGCCAGTAGTATCCTAGCGGGGAACACCGGGGAGCTGTTTTTT.

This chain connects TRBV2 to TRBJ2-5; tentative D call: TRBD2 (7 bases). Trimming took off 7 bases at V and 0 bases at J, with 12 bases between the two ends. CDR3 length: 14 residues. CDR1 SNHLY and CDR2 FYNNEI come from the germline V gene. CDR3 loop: CASTGGVYQETQYF. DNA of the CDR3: TGTGCCAGCACGGGGGGCGTTTACCAAGAGACCCAGTACTTC.

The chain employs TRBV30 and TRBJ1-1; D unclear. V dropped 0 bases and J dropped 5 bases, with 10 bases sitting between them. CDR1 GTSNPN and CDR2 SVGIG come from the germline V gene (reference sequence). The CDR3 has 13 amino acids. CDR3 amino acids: CAWSVGEGTEAFF. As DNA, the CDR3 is TGTGCCTGGAGTGTCGGGGAAGGGACTGAAGCTTTCTTT.

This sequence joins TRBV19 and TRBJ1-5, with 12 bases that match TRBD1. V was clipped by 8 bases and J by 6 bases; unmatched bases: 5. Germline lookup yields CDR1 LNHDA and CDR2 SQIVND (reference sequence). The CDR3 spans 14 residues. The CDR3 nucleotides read TGTGCCAGTTCCGGGACAGGGGGCTTTCAGCCCCAGCATTTT. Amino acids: CASSGTGGFQPQHF. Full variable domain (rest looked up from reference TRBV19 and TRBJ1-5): DGGITQSPKYLFRKEGQNVTLSCEQNLNHDAMYWYRQDPGQGLRLIYYSQIVNDFQKGDIAEGYSVSREKKESFPLTVTSAQKNPTAFYLCASSGTGGFQPQHFGDGTRLSIL.

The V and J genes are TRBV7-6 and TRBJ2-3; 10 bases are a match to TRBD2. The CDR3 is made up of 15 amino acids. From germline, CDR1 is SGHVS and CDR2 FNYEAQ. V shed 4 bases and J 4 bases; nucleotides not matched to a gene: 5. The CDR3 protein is CASSSSGGGSDTQYF. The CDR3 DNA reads TGTGCCAGCAGCTCTAGCGGGGGCGGGTCAGATACGCAGTATTTT.

CDR3 sequence: CASGLEGLYNEQFF. The CDR3 DNA sequence: TGTGCTAGTGGTTTGGAGGGACTGTACAATGAGCAGTTCTTC. This chain uses TRBV12-5 with TRBJ2-1; D may be TRBD2 (6 bases). Trimming cost V 1 base and J 4 bases, with 8 bases left between them. CDR1 is LGHNT, CDR2 FRNRAP, per germline. This CDR3 region has 14 residues.

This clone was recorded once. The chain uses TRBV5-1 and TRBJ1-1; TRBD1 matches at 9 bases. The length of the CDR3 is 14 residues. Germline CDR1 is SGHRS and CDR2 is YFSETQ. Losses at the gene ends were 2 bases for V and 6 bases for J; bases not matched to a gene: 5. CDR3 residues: CASSLQGAIAEAFF. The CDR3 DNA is TGCGCCAGCAGCTTACAGGGGGCAATAGCTGAAGCTTTCTTT.

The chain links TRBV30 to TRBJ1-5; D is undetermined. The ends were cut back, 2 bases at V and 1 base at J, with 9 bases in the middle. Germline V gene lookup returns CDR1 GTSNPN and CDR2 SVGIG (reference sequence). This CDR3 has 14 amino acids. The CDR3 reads CAWSTLQSNQPQHF. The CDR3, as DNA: TGTGCCTGGAGTACCCTACAGAGCAATCAGCCCCAGCATTTT.

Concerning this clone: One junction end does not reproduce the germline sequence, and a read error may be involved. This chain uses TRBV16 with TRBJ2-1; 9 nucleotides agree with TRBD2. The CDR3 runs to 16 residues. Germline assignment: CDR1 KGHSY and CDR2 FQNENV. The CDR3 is CASTQSSGAKNNEQFF. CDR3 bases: TGTGCCAGCACCCAATCTAGCGGGGCGAAAAACAATGAGCAGTTCTTC.

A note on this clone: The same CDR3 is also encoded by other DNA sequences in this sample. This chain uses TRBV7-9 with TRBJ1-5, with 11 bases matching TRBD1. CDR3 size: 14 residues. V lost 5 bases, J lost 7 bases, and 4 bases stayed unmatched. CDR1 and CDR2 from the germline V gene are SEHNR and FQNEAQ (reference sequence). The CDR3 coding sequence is TGTGCCAGCAGCCTGGGACAGGGGGGGCAGCCCCAGCATTTT. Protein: CASSLGQGGQPQHF.

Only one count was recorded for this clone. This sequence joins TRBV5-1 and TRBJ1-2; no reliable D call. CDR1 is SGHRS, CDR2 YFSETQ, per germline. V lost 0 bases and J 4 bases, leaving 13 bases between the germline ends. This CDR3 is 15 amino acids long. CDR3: CASSLGADALYGYTF. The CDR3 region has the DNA TGCGCCAGCAGCTTGGGGGCAGATGCCCTCTATGGCTACACCTTC.

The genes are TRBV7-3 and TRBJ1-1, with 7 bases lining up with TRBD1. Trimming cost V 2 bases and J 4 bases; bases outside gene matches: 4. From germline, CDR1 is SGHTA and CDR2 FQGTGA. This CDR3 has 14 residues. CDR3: CASSLSGGSTEAFF. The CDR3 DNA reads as TGTGCCAGCAGCTTATCAGGGGGGAGCACTGAAGCTTTCTTT.

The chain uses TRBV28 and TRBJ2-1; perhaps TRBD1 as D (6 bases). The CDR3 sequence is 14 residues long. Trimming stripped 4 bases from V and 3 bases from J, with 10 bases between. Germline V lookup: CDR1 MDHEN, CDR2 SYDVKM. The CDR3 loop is CASSWGTNYNEQFF. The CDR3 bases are TGTGCCAGCAGTTGGGGGACAAACTACAATGAGCAGTTCTTC.

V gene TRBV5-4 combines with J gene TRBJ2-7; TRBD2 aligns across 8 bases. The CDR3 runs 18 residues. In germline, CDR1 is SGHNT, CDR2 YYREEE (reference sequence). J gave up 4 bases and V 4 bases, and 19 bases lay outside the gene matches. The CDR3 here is CASSPRLLAGTEEYEQYF. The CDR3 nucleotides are TGTGCCAGCAGCCCCCGGCTTCTAGCGGGTACTGAAGAATACGAGCAGTACTTC. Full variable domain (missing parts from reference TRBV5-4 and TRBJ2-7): ETGVTQSPTHLIKTRGQQVTLRCSSQSGHNTVSWYQQALGQGPQFIFQYYREEENGRGNFPPRFSGLQFPNYSSELNVNALELDDSALYLCASSPRLLAGTEEYEQYFGPGTRLTVT.

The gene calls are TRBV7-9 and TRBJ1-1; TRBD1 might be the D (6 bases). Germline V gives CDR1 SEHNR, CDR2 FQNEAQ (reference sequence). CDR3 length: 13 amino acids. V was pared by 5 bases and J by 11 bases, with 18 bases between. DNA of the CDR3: TGTGCCAGCAGCGCAGCCTCAGGGGCCAGGGCTTTCTTT. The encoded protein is CASSAASGARAFF. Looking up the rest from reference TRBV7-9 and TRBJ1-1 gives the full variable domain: DTGVSQNPRHKITKRGQNVTFRCDPISEHNRLYWYRQTLGQGPEFLTYFQNEAQLEKSRLLSDRFSAERPKGSFSTLEIQRTEQGDSAMYLCASSAASGARAFFGQGTRLTVV.

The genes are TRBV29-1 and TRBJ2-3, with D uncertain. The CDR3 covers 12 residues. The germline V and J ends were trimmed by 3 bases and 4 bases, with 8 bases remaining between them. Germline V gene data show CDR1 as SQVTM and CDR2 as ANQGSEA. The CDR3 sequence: CSVEERSDTQYF. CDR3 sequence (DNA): TGCAGCGTTGAGGAGAGATCAGATACGCAGTATTTT.